This TCR beta chain is from a study of T cell changes during pregnancy in multiple sclerosis. Using immunoSEQ multiplex PCR, the repertoire was profiled, and TCRdb retains in-frame clones only, with some absent. Seen here are 35,000 to 50,000 clones, 80% to 90% observed once, and the top ten hold about 1%. V was clipped by 1 base and J by 3 bases, with 9 bases between them. CDR3 length equals 14 residues. Germline CDR1 and CDR2: SGHTA and FQGNSA. This clonotype was obtained from a female donor with multiple sclerosis, enrolled in a pregnancy study. The starting material was CD4+ T cells from peripheral blood mononuclear cells, obtained after pregnancy. The chain couples TRBV7-2 to TRBJ2-5; perhaps TRBD1 as D (5 bases). The CDR3 spells CASSLVAGKETQYF. The CDR3 DNA reads TGTGCCAGCAGCTTAGTGGCAGGGAAAGAGACCCAGTACTTC.